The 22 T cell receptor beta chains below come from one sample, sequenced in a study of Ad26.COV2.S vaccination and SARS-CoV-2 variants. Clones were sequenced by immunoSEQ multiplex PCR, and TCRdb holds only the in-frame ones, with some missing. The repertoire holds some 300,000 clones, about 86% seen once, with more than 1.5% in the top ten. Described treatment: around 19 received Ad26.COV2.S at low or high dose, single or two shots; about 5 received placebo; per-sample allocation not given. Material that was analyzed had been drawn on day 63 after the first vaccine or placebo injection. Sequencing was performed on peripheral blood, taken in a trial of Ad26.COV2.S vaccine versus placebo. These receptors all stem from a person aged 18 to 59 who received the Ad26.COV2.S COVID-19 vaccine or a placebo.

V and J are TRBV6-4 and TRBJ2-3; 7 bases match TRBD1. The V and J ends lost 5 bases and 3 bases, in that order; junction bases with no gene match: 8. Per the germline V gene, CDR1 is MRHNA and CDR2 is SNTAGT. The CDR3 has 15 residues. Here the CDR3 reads CASSPDRVGTDTQYF. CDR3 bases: TGTGCCAGCAGTCCCGACAGGGTTGGGACAGATACGCAGTATTTT.

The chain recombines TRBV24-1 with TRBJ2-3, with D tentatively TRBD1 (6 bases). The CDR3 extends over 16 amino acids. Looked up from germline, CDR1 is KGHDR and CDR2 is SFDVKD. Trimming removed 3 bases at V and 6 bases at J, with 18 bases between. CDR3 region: CATSDTTPGVPDTQYF. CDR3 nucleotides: TGTGCCACCAGTGATACCACTCCAGGGGTTCCGGATACGCAGTATTTT.

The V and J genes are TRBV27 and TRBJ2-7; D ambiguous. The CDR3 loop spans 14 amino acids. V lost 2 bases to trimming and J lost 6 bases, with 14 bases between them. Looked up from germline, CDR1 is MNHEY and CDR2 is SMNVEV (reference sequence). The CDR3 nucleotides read TGTGCCAGCAGTTTAGGAATCGGTACCGGCGAGCAGTACTTC. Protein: CASSLGIGTGEQYF.

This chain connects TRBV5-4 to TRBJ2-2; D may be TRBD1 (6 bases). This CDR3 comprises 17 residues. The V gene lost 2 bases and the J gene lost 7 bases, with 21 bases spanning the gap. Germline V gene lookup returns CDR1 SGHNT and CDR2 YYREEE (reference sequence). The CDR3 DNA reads TGTGCCAGCAGCTTAGGGGGTTTGAAGGGGAAGATCGGGGAGCTGTTTTTT. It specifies CASSLGGLKGKIGELFF.

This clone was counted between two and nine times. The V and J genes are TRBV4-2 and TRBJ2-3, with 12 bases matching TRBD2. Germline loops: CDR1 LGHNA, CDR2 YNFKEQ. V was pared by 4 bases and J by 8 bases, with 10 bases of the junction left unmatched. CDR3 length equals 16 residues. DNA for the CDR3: TGTGCCAGCAGCCCGGACCTAGCGGGGGGGAAGACTACGCAGTATTTT. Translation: CASSPDLAGGKTTQYF.

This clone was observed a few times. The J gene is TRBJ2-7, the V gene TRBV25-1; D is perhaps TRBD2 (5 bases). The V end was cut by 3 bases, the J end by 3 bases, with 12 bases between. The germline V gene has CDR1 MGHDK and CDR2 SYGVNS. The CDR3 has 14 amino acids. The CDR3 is CASSEAGNIYEQYF. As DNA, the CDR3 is TGTGCCAGCAGTGAGGCGGGCAATATCTACGAGCAGTACTTC.

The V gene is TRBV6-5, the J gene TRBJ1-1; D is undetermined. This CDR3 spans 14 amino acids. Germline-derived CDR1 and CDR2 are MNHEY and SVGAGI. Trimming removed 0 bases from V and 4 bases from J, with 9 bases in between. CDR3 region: CASSYSRVATEAFF. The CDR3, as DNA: TGTGCCAGCAGTTACTCAAGGGTGGCCACTGAAGCTTTCTTT.

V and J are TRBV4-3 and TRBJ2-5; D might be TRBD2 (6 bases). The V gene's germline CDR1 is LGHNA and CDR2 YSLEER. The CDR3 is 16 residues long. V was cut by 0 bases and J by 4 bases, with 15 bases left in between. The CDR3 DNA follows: TGCGCCAGCAGCCAAGATGGGCCGGGGGAAATAGAGACCCAGTACTTC. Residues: CASSQDGPGEIETQYF.

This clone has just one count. The CDR3 protein is CASSLALGTQYF. The CDR3 DNA reads TGTGCCAGCAGCTTAGCTCTCGGGACCCAGTACTTC. The genes are TRBV7-2 and TRBJ2-5; D unresolved. V was cut by 0 bases and J by 7 bases, with 6 bases left in between. The CDR3 is 12 amino acids. Germline CDR1 reads SGHTA; CDR2 reads FQGNSA.

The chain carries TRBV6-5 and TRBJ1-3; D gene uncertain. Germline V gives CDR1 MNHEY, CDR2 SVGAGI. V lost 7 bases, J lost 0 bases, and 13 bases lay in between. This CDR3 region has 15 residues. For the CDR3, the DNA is TGTGCCAGCACGGCCGGATCCTTCTCTGGAAACACCATATATTTT. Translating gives CASTAGSFSGNTIYF.

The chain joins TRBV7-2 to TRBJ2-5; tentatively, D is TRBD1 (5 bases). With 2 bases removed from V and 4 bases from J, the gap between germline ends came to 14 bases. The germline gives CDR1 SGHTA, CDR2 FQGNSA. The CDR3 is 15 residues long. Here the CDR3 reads CASSLSQGAGETQYF. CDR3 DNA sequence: TGTGCCAGCAGCTTATCCCAGGGCGCCGGAGAGACCCAGTACTTC.

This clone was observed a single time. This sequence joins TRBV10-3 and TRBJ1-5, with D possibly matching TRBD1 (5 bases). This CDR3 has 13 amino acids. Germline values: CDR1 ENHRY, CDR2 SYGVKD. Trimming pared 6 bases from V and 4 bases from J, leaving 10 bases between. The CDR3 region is CAISRDGNQPQHF. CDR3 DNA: TGTGCCATCAGCCGGGACGGAAATCAGCCCCAGCATTTT.

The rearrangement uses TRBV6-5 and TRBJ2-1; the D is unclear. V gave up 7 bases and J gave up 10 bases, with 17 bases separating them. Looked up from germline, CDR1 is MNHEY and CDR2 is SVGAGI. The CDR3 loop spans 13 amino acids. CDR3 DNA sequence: TGTGCCAGCAAGGGCAGTGGGCCCTCCGAGCAGTTCTTC. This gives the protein CASKGSGPSEQFF.

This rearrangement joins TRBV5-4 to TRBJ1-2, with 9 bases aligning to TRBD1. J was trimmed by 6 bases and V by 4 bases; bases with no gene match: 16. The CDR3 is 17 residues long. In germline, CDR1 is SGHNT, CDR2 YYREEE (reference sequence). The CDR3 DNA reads TGTGCCAGCAGCCCGGATCGAGGGACAGGGAGGTTGCATGGCTACACCTTC. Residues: CASSPDRGTGRLHGYTF.

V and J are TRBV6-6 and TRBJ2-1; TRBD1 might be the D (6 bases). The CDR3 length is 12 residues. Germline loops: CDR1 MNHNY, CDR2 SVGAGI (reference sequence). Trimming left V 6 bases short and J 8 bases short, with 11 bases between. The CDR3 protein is CASSSQGDEQFF. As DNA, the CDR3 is TGTGCCAGCAGCTCACAGGGAGATGAGCAGTTCTTC.

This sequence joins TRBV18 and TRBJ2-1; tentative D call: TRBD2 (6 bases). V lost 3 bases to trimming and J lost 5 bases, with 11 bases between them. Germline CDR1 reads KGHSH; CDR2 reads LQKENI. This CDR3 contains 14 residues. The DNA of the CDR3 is TGTGCCAGCTCACCCCGGGGGACGGACAATGAGCAGTTCTTC. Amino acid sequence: CASSPRGTDNEQFF.

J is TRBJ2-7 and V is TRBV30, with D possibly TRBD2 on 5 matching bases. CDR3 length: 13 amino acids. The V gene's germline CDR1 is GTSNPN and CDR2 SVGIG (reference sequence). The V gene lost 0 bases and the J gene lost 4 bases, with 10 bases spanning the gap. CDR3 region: CAWSVPPGYEQYF. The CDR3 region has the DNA TGTGCCTGGAGTGTACCGCCGGGGTACGAGCAGTACTTC.

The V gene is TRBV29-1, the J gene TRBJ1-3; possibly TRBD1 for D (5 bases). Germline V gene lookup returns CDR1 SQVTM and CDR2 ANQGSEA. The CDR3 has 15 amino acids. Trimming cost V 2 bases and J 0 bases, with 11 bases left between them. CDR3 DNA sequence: TGCAGCGTTGAAACGGGACGGAGCTCTGGAAACACCATATATTTT. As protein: CSVETGRSSGNTIYF.

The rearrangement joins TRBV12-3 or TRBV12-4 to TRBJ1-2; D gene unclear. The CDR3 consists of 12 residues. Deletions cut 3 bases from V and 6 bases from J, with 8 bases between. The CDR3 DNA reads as TGTGCCAGCAGTTTCGGTCGGGATGGCTACACCTTC. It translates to CASSFGRDGYTF.

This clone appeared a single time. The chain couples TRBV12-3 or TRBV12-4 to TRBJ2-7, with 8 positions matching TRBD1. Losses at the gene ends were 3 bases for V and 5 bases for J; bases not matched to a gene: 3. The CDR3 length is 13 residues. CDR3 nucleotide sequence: TGTGCCAGCAGTTTTCAGGGGGCCCACGAGCAGTACTTC. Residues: CASSFQGAHEQYF.

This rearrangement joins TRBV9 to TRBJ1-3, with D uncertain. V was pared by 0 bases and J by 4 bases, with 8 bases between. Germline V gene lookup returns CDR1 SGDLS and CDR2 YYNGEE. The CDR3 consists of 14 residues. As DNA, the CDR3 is TGTGCCAGCAGCGTAGAGGTTTTCGGAAACACCATATATTTT. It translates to CASSVEVFGNTIYF.

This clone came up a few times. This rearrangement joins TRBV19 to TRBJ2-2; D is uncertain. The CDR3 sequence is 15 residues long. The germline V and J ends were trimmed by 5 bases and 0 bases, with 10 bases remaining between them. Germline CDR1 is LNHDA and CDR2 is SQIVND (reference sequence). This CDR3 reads CASSPDDSNTGELFF. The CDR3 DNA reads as TGTGCCAGTAGTCCCGACGATTCGAACACCGGGGAGCTGTTTTTT. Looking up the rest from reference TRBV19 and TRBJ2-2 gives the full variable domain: DGGITQSPKYLFRKEGQNVTLSCEQNLNHDAMYWYRQDPGQGLRLIYYSQIVNDFQKGDIAEGYSVSREKKESFPLTVTSAQKNPTAFYLCASSPDDSNTGELFFGEGSRLTVL.